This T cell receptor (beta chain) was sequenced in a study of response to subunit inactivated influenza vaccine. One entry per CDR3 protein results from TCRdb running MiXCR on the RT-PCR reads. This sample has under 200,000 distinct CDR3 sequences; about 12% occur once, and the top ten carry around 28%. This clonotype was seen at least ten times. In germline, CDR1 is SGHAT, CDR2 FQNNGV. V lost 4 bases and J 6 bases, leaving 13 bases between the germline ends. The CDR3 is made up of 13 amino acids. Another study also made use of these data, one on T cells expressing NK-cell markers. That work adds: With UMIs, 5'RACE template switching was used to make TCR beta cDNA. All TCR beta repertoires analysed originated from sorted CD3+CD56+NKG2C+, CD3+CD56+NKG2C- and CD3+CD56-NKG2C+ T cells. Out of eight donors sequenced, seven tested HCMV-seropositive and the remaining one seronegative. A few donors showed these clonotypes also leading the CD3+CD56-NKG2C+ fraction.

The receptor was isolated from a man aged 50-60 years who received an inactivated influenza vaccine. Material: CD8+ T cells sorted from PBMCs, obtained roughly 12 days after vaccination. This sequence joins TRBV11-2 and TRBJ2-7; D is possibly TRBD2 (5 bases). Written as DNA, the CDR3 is TGTGCCAGCAGCTATGGTCTCGGGGTCGAGCAGTACTTC. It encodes CASSYGLGVEQYF.